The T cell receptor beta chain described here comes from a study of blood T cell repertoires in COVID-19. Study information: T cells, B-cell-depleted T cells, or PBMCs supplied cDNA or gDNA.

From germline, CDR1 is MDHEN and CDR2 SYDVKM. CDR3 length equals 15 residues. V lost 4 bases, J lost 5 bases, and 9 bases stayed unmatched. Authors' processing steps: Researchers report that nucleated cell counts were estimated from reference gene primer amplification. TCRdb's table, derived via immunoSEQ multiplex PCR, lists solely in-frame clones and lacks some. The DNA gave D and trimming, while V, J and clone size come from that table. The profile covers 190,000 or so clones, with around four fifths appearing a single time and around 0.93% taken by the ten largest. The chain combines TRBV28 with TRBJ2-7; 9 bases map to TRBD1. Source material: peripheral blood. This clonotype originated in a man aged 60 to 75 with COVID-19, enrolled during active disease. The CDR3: CASSSTGTGINEQYF. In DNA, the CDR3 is TGTGCCAGCAGTTCCACCGGGACAGGGATCAACGAGCAGTACTTC.